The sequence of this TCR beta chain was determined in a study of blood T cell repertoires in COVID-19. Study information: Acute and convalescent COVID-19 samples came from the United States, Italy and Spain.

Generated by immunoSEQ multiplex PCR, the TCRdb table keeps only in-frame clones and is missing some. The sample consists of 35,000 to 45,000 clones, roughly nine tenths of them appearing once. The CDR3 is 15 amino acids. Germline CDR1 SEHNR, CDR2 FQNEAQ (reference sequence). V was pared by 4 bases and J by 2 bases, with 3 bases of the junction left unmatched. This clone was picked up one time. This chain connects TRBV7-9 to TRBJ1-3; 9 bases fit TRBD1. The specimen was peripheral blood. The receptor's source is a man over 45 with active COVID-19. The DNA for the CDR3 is TGTGCCAGCAGCTGGGGACAGGGCACTGGAAACACCATATATTTT. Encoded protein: CASSWGQGTGNTIYF.